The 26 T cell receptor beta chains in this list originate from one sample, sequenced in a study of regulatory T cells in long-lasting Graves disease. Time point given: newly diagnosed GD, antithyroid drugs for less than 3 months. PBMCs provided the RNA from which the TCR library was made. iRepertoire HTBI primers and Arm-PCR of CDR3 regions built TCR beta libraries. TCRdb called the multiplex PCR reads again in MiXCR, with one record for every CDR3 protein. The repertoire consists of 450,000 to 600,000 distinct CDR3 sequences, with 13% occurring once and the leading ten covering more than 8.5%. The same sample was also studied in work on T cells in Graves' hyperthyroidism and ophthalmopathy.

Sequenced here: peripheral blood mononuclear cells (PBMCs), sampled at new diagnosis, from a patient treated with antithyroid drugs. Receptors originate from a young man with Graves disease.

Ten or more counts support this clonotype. CDR3 in amino acids: CSARGWRAQPQHF. DNA of the CDR3: TGCAGTGCTAGAGGATGGAGGGCTCAGCCCCAGCATTTT. The chain joins TRBV20-1 to TRBJ1-5; unclear D gene. V was trimmed by 1 base and J by 6 bases, leaving 10 bases between them. This CDR3 is built from 13 residues. CDR1 is DFQATT and CDR2 is SNEGSKA in the germline V gene (reference sequence).

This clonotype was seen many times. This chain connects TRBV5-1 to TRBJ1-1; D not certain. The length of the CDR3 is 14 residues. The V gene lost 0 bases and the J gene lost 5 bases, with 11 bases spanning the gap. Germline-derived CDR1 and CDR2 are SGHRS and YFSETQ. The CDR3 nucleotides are TGCGCCAGCAGCTTGGAAGGGTTGCAAACTGAAGCTTTCTTT. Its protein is CASSLEGLQTEAFF. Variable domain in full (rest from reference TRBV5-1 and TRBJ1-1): KAGVTQTPRYLIKTRGQQVTLSCSPISGHRSVSWYQQTPGQGLQFLFEYFSETQRNKGNFPGRFSGRQFSNSRSEMNVSTLELGDSALYLCASSLEGLQTEAFFGQGTRLTVV.

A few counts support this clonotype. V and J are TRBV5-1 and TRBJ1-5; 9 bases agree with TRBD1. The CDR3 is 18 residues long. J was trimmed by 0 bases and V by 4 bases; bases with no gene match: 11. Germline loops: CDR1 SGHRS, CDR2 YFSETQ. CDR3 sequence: CASSPSGDRGYSNQPQHF. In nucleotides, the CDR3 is TGCGCCAGCAGCCCCTCGGGCGACAGGGGGTATAGCAATCAGCCCCAGCATTTT.

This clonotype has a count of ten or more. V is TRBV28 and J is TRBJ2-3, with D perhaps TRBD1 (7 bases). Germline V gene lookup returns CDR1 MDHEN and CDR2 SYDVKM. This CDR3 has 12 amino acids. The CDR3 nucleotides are TGTGCTACCAGGGGGGACGCAGATACGCAGTATTTT. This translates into CATRGDADTQYF.

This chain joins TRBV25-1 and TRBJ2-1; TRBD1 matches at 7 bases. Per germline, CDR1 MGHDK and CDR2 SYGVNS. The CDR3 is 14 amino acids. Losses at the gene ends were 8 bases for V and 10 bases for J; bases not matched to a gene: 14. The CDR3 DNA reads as TGTGCCAGCTCCAGGGGGTCTGGCCCCGGCGAGCAGTTCTTC. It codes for CASSRGSGPGEQFF.

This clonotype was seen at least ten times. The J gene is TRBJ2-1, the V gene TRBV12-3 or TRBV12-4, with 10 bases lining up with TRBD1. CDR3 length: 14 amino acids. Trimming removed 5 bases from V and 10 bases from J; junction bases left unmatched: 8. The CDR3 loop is CASSVGQGIFEQFF. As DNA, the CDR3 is TGTGCCAGCAGTGTGGGACAGGGGATTTTCGAGCAGTTCTTC.

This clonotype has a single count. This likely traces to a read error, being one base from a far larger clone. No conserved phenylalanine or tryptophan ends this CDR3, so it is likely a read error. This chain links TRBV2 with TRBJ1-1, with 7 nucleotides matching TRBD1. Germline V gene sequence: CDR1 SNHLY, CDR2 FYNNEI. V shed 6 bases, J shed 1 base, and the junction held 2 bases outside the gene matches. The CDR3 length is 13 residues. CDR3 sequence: CASSRDRNTEAFS. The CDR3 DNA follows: TGTGCCAGCAGCCGGGACAGGAACACTGAAGCTTTCTCT.

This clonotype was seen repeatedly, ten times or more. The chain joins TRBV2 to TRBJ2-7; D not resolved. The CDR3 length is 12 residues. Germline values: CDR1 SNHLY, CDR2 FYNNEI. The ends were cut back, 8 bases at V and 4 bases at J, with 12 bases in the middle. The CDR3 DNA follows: TGTGCCAGCCAAAGAATCGAGTACGAGCAGTACTTC. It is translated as CASQRIEYEQYF.

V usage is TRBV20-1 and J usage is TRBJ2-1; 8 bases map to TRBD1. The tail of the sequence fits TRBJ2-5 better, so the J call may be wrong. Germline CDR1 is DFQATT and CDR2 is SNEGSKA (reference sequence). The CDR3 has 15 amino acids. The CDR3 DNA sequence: TGCAGTTTCGCCTCAGGGGGCTTCTGGGCTCAAACCCAGTACTTC. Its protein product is CSFASGGFWAQTQYF.

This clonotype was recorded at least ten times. CDR3 coding DNA: TGCAGTGCTAGAGACCTAGCGGGAGTATTCGATACGCAGTATTTT. Its translation is CSARDLAGVFDTQYF. The rearrangement joins TRBV20-1 to TRBJ2-3; 10 positions agree with TRBD2. Trimming at V came to 0 bases and at J to 6 bases, leaving 6 bases not matched to a gene. This CDR3 contains 15 residues. Germline V gene lookup returns CDR1 DFQATT and CDR2 SNEGSKA (reference sequence).

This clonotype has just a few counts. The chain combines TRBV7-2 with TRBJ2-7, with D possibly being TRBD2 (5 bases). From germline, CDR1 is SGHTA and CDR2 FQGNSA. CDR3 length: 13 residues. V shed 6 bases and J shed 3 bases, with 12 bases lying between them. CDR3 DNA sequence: TGTGCCAGCAGGTTCGACTACAACTACGAGCAGTACTTC. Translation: CASRFDYNYEQYF.

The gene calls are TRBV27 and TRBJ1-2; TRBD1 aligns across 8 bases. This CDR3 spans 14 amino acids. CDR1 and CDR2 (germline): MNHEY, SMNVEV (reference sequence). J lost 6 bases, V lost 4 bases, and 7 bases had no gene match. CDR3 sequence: CASSSRTGRDGYTF. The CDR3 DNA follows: TGTGCCAGCAGTTCTCGGACAGGGAGGGATGGCTACACCTTC.

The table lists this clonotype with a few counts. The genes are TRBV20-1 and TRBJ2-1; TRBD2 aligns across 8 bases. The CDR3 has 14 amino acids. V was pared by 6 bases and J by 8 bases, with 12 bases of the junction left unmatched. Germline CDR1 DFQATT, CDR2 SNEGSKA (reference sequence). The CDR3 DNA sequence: TGCAGTGCCCCTGATCGGGGAGCGGGAGATGAGCAGTTCTTC. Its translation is CSAPDRGAGDEQFF.

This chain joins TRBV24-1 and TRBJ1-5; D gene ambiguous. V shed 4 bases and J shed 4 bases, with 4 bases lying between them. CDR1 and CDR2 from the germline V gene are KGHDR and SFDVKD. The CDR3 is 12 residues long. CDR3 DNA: TGTGCCACCAGTGACCAAAATCAGCCCCAGCATTTT. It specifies CATSDQNQPQHF.

This CDR3 is CASSLAGRVLGELFF. CDR3 sequence (DNA): TGCGCCAGCAGCTTGGCCGGCAGGGTGCTAGGGGAGCTGTTTTTT. The chain combines TRBV5-1 with TRBJ2-2; tentatively, D is TRBD1 (5 bases). The CDR3 is made up of 15 amino acids. V was trimmed by 0 bases and J by 8 bases, leaving 14 bases between them. Looked up from germline, CDR1 is SGHRS and CDR2 is YFSETQ.

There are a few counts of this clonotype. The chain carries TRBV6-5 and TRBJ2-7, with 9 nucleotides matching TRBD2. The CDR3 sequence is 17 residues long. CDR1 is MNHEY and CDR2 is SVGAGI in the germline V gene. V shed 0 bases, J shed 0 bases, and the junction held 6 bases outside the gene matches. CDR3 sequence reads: CASSYSGLAGSSYEQYF. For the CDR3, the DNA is TGTGCCAGCAGTTACTCTGGCCTAGCGGGGAGCTCCTACGAGCAGTACTTC.

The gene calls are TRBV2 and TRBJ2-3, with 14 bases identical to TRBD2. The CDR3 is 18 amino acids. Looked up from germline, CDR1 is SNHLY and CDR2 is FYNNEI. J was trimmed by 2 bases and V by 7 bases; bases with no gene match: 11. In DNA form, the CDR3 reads TGTGCCAGCAACCTCCCCCCGGGACTAGCGGGAGACACAGATACGCAGTATTTT. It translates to CASNLPPGLAGDTDTQYF.

The CDR3 DNA reads TGTGCCAGTAGTCGCCGAGGGACTAGCGGAAACAATGAGCAGTTCTTC. Its translation is CASSRRGTSGNNEQFF. The V gene is TRBV19, the J gene TRBJ2-1, with TRBD2 matching over 11 bases. The germline gives CDR1 LNHDA, CDR2 SQIVND (reference sequence). The ends lost 5 bases at V and 5 bases at J; junction bases unmatched: 8. CDR3 size: 16 residues.

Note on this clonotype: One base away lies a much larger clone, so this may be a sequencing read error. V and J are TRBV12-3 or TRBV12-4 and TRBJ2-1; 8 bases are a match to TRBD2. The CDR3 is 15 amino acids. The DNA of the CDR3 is TGTGCCAGCAGCCAAGATCCGGGAGGGACGAATGAGCAGCTCTTC. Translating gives CASSQDPGGTNEQLF.

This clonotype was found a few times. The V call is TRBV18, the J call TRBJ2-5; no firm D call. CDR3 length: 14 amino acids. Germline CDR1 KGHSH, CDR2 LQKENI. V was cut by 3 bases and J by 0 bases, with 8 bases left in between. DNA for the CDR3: TGTGCCAGCTCACCCAACCAAAACCAAGAGACCCAGTACTTC. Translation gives CASSPNQNQETQYF.

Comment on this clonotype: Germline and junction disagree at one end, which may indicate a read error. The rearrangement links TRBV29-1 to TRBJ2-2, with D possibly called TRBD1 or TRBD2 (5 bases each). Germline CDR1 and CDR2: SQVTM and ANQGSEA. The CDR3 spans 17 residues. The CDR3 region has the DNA TGCAGCTATAGGGCAGGGTGGCCTGAGGGGAACACCGGGGAGCTGTTCTTT. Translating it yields CSYRAGWPEGNTGELFF.

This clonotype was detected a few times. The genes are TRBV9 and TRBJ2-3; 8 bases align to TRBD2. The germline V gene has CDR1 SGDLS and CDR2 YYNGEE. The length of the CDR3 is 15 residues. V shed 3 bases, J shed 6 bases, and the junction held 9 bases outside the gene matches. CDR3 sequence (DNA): TGTGCCAGCAGCGGGGGAGCGGGAGAGCTCGATACGCAGTATTTT. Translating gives CASSGGAGELDTQYF.

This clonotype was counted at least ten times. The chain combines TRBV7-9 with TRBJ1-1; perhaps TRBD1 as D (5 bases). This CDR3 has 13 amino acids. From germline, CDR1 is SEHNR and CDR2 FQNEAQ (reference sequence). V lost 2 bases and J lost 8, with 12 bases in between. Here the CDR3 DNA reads TGTGCCAGCAGCTTAATGTCGACAGTGGAAGCTTTCTTT. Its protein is CASSLMSTVEAFF.

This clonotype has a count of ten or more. CDR3 nucleotide sequence: TGTGCCACCACGCCCCAGGTCCGGGCGGATGAGCAGTTCTTC. Translation: CATTPQVRADEQFF. The rearrangement links TRBV2 to TRBJ2-1; no clear D. Trimming shortened V by 10 bases and J by 8 bases, and 21 bases separated the two germline ends. The CDR3 has 14 amino acids. Germline lookup yields CDR1 SNHLY and CDR2 FYNNEI. The complete variable domain, with remaining parts taken from reference TRBV2 and TRBJ2-1, reads EPEVTQTPSHQVTQMGQEVILRCVPISNHLYFYWYRQILGQKVEFLVSFYNNEISEKSEIFDDQFSVERPDGSNFTLKIRSTKLEDSAMYFCATTPQVRADEQFFGPGTRLTVL.

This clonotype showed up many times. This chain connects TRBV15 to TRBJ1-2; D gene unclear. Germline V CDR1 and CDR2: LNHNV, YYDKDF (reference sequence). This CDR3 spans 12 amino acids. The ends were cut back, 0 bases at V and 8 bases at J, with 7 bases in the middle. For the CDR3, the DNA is TGTGCCACCAGCAGAGATTTGAGCGGCTACACCTTC. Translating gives CATSRDLSGYTF.

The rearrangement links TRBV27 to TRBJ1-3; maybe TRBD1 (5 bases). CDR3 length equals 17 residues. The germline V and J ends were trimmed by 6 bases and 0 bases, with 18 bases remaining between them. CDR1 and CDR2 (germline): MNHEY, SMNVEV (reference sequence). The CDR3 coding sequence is TGTGCCAGCAGGCCCGGGACGTCGGACTACTCTGGAAACACCATATATTTT. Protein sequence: CASRPGTSDYSGNTIYF.